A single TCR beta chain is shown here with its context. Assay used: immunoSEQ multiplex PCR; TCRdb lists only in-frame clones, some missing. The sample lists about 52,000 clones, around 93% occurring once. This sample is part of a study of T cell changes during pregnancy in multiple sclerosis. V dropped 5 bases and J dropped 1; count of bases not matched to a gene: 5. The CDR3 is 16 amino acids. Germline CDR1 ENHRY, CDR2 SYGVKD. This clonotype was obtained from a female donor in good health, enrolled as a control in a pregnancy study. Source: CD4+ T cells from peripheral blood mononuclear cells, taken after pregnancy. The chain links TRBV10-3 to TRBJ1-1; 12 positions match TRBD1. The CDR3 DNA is TGTGCCATCAGTCCGGGACAGGGGGCGCGGAACACTGAAGCTTTCTTT. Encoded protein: CAISPGQGARNTEAFF.